These 14 T cell receptor beta chains came from one sample sequenced in a study of blood T cell repertoires in COVID-19. Profiled with immunoSEQ multiplex PCR; TCRdb holds only in-frame clones, not every one. The sample contains about 86,000 clones, around four fifths of which appear only once. Specimen: peripheral blood. These receptors were collected from a man aged 45-60 years with acute or convalescent COVID-19.

The rearrangement uses TRBV6-5 and TRBJ2-7; 9 bases agree with TRBD1. Germline V gives CDR1 MNHEY, CDR2 SVGAGI. Losses at the gene ends were 4 bases for V and 2 bases for J; bases not matched to a gene: 6. CDR3 size: 15 residues. The CDR3 sequence: CASSSRQGGTYEQYF. The CDR3 nucleotides are TGTGCCAGCAGTTCCCGACAGGGGGGTACCTACGAGCAGTACTTC.

The chain combines TRBV30 with TRBJ1-1, with a possible D match to TRBD1 (6 bases). Between the trimmed V and J ends, which lost 0 bases and 6 bases, there was a span of 14 bases. The CDR3 runs to 14 residues. From germline, CDR1 is GTSNPN and CDR2 SVGIG (reference sequence). The chain's CDR3 is CAWSVSGGGAEAFF. The CDR3 bases are TGTGCCTGGAGTGTTTCTGGGGGGGGCGCTGAAGCTTTCTTT.

V usage is TRBV29-1 and J usage is TRBJ1-4; 7 nucleotides line up with TRBD1. With V trimmed by 5 bases and J by 4 bases, 4 bases remained unmatched. There are 13 residues in the CDR3. Germline-derived CDR1 and CDR2 are SQVTM and ANQGSEA. In DNA form, the CDR3 reads TGCAGCGTTACAGGGGTCGATAATGAAAAACTGTTTTTT. Translated, it gives CSVTGVDNEKLFF.

V usage is TRBV28 and J usage is TRBJ1-3, with D possibly TRBD1 on 5 matching bases. CDR1 is MDHEN, CDR2 SYDVKM, per germline. This CDR3 region has 16 residues. The V and J ends lost 4 bases and 0 bases respectively, with 13 bases between them. This CDR3 is CASSSAGGVSGNTIYF. DNA of the CDR3: TGTGCCAGCAGTTCCGCGGGGGGAGTCTCTGGAAACACCATATATTTT.

This clone was seen just once. V and J are TRBV27 and TRBJ1-5; weak D call: TRBD1 (6 bases). Germline lookup yields CDR1 MNHEY and CDR2 SMNVEV (reference sequence). This CDR3 has 15 residues. With 5 bases removed from V and 6 bases from J, the gap between germline ends came to 17 bases. CDR3 loop: CASSPATGNSQPQHF. CDR3 DNA: TGTGCCAGCAGTCCAGCCACAGGGAACTCTCAGCCCCAGCATTTT.

The chain combines TRBV28 with TRBJ1-2, with 7 positions matching TRBD1. With V trimmed by 7 bases and J by 8 bases, 10 bases remained unmatched. CDR3 length: 13 residues. CDR1 and CDR2 (germline): MDHEN, SYDVKM. In nucleotides, the CDR3 is TGTGCCAGCATTACCGGGACAGTGTACGGCTACACCTTC. It yields the protein CASITGTVYGYTF.

V gene TRBV5-6 combines with J gene TRBJ1-1, with no clear D. Trimming took 3 bases from V and 5 from J, leaving 20 bases between them. CDR3 size: 16 residues. CDR1 is SGHDT, CDR2 YYEEEE, per germline. The DNA for the CDR3 is TGTGCCAGCAGCTCACACGGTATCGGGATAGGGACTGAAGCTTTCTTT. Translation: CASSSHGIGIGTEAFF.

The count of this clone is one. The chain's CDR3 is CASSQGGTSGYNEQFF. The CDR3 DNA follows: TGTGCCAGCAGCCAAGGGGGGACTAGCGGGTACAATGAGCAGTTCTTC. The rearrangement links TRBV3-1 (or the pseudogene TRBV3-2) to TRBJ2-1; 12 positions agree with TRBD2. Germline V CDR1 and CDR2: LGHDT, YNNKEL (reference sequence). Losses at the gene ends were 1 base for V and 4 bases for J; bases not matched to a gene: 2. The CDR3 has 16 residues.

V is TRBV5-1 and J is TRBJ2-5; 9 positions agree with TRBD1. The length of the CDR3 is 16 residues. Germline V gene data show CDR1 as SGHRS and CDR2 as YFSETQ. The trim removed 5 bases at V and 5 bases at J, leaving 13 bases unmatched. CDR3 protein: CASRHPPGQGSETQYF. CDR3 in DNA: TGCGCCAGCAGGCACCCCCCGGGACAGGGATCGGAGACCCAGTACTTC. The full variable domain, with the rest looked up from reference TRBV5-1 and TRBJ2-5, is KAGVTQTPRYLIKTRGQQVTLSCSPISGHRSVSWYQQTPGQGLQFLFEYFSETQRNKGNFPGRFSGRQFSNSRSEMNVSTLELGDSALYLCASRHPPGQGSETQYFGPGTRLLVL.

The rearrangement links TRBV25-1 to TRBJ2-2, with 7 positions matching TRBD2. Germline lookup yields CDR1 MGHDK and CDR2 SYGVNS. V was pared by 0 bases and J by 4 bases, with 11 bases of the junction left unmatched. This CDR3 has 18 amino acids. The CDR3 spells CASSEYGSRGGGTGELFF. As DNA, the CDR3 is TGTGCCAGCAGTGAATACGGGTCGCGGGGCGGGGGCACCGGGGAGCTGTTTTTT.

The chain carries TRBV5-5 and TRBJ1-6; D may be TRBD1 (6 bases). Germline V CDR1 and CDR2: SGHKS, YYEKEE (reference sequence). This CDR3 has 15 amino acids. V lost 0 bases and J 9 bases, leaving 13 bases between the germline ends. This CDR3 is CASSLVWGPGSPLHF. CDR3 coding DNA: TGTGCCAGCAGCTTGGTGTGGGGGCCTGGTTCACCCCTCCACTTT.

The chain couples TRBV5-1 to TRBJ2-1, with TRBD1 matching over 8 bases. This CDR3 comprises 19 residues. Germline lookup yields CDR1 SGHRS and CDR2 YFSETQ. V lost 2 bases and J lost 6; bases outside the gene matches: 19. This chain's CDR3 is CASSFSLGQGERGVNEQFF. The CDR3 DNA reads TGCGCCAGCAGCTTTTCTCTCGGACAGGGAGAAAGGGGTGTCAATGAGCAGTTCTTC.

The chain is built from TRBV6-5 and TRBJ1-2; tentative D call: TRBD1 (5 bases). CDR1 and CDR2 (germline): MNHEY, SVGAGI. The CDR3 length is 11 residues. The CDR3 region has the DNA TGTGGGGGAGGGACCAACTATGGCTACACCTTC. Residues: CGGGTNYGYTF.

A few counts support this clone. The J gene is TRBJ2-1, the V gene TRBV10-1, with TRBD1 identical over 7 bases. Germline trimming cut 5 bases from V and 7 bases from J; bases unmatched to any gene: 8. Per the germline V gene, CDR1 is WNHNN and CDR2 is SYGVQD (reference sequence). This CDR3 has 14 residues. The CDR3 sequence is CASSTDRVKNEQFF. CDR3 nucleotide sequence: TGCGCCAGCAGTACCGACAGGGTTAAGAATGAGCAGTTCTTC.